Listed here is a single T cell receptor (beta chain). Its target antigen remains unknown. In this CDR3 the conserved last residue, phenylalanine or tryptophan, is missing, so a read error is likely. These data come from a study of tumor-infiltrating lymphocytes in primary liver carcinoma (TCRdb year 2017). In the study overall: Four or five patients with histopathologically diagnosed primary liver carcinoma underwent surgical resection in China between 2015 and March 2016. A total of some 35 specimens from 5 patients underwent TCRbeta repertoire sequencing, comprising some 25 tumor regions, 5 adjacent noncancerous liver tissues and 5 peripheral blood samples. Each sample produced roughly 3.65 to 7.5 million productive TCRbeta reads, and read depth showed no significant difference between tissue types. The study combined TCRbeta repertoire sequencing, expression microarrays and whole-exome sequencing across five regions of each liver tumor, with adjacent normal tissue and blood. Technical replicate repertoires showed high reproducibility, with mean shared-clone rates roughly 0.87 and correlation coefficients above 0.95. The five patients, three men and two women aged 30 to 69 years, had hepatocellular carcinoma (four) or combined HCC and intrahepatic cholangiocarcinoma (one). The tumors of the five patients were staged as T1-T3 N0M0, with maximum diameters ranging from roughly 4 to 10 cm. The paper as a whole reports these results and caveats: Repertoire overlap was higher between tumor regions (mean roughly 35%) than tumor-adjacent (approximately 17%) or tumor-blood (approximately 14%) pairs, consistent with antigen-driven expansion. The study included only four or five patients, and the authors note findings should be validated in a larger study. Because the samples were bulk and unsorted, CD4+ and CD8+ T cell repertoires could not be compared. Because sequencing covered only the TCR beta chain and unpaired alpha chains were not captured, true repertoire diversity is likely underestimated. The top 250 clones accounted for a significantly greater share of the repertoire in tumors than in blood (p = 0.039).

RNA from unsorted whole blood was extracted with TRIzol reagent, and germline DNA was obtained with the DNeasy Blood & Tissue kit. Chronic HBV infection was present in the patients, and the patients were treatment-naive at sampling. Before surgery, 3.5 to 4 milliliters of peripheral blood were drawn into K2EDTA tubes. The CDR3 length is 14 residues, termini included. Only CDR3 DNA remains: 42 bases, in frame from the first base. The germline V gene supplies CDR1 SGHNT and CDR2 YENEEA. Starting from approximately 500 ng total RNA, TCRbeta-specific cDNA was produced by reverse transcription with a constant-region primer and ProtoScript II reverse transcriptase. The TCRbeta libraries were prepared through three rounds of nested multiplex PCR following a slightly modified ARM-PCR procedure. The first two PCR rounds used multiplex TRBV1-TRBV30 forward primers with a Cbeta reverse primer, each for approximately 9 cycles. Sample barcodes and Illumina adapters were attached in a final 25-cycle PCR using Deep VentR polymerase. Before sequencing, amplicons of 200-500 bp were purified from gel using a QIAquick gel extraction kit. TCRbeta amplicons were sequenced on an Illumina HiSeq 2500 with 250-bp paired-end reads. Per the original workflow: Trimmomatic v0.33 was used to quality-trim the reads, and FLASH v1.2.11 was used to merge paired reads so that full CDR3 sequences could be recovered. MiGEC v1.2.1b assigned V, D and J germline segments to the rearranged TCRbeta sequences. Clonotype statistics and Shannon-Wiener diversity indices were computed with VDJtools v1.0.0. To reduce sampling bias, subsequent analyses other than the diversity analysis used only the 250 most abundant clonotypes in each sample. TCRdb ran its own pipeline on the public reads, namely fastp trimming at Q25 and MiXCR clone calling, and kept in-frame beta chains. Every distinct CDR3 protein forms one entry, paired with its most common genes and DNA. V and J calls and clone size were set by TCRdb, not the authors. The sample profile shows approximately 330,000 distinct CDR3 sequences; around three fifths of them were found once. The ten largest clones represent roughly 6% of the sample.

The receptor's source is a man aged 35 to 55 with primary liver carcinoma and hepatitis B virus infection. Sequencing used peripheral blood. The V gene is TRBV11-3 and the J gene is TRBJ2-1; no D gene call is confident. The DNA sequence is as follows: TGTTCCAGCAGCCCCTCGACGGGCTACAATGGGCAGTTCCTC. Its product reads: CSSSPSTGYNGQFL.